A single sample gave rise to the 8 T cell receptor beta chains below, sequenced in a study of OX40 agonist ivuxolimab in advanced cancers. The library came from the immunoSEQ multiplex PCR assay. The source is immuneACCESS, and TCRdb retained only in-frame sequences with V and J called. Part of the clones is not carried over; for the studies checked, unresolved V genes explain less than half of this, and the remainder is unexplained. This sample comprises more than 80,000 clones, 85% to 95% of them detected only once. The ten top clones hold about 0.24% of the sample. The sequences come from CD4+ or CD8+ T cells sorted from blood, collected in a trial of the OX40 agonist ivuxolimab. The origin of the receptors is an adult with an advanced solid tumor such as melanoma, head and neck, liver or kidney cancer.

This clone has only one observation. The chain carries TRBV5-6 and TRBJ2-5; D is unclear. This CDR3 is 15 amino acids long. In germline, CDR1 is SGHDT, CDR2 YYEEEE. V was shortened by 0 bases and J by 2 bases, with 11 bases between the two germline ends. The CDR3: CASSLVGWGQETQYF. The DNA for the CDR3 is TGTGCCAGCAGCTTGGTTGGGTGGGGACAAGAGACCCAGTACTTC. The whole variable domain, remainder taken from reference TRBV5-6 and TRBJ2-5, is DAGVTQSPTHLIKTRGQQVTLRCSPKSGHDTVSWYQQALGQGPQFIFQYYEEEERQRGNFPDRFSGHQFPNYSSELNVNALLLGDSALYLCASSLVGWGQETQYFGPGTRLLVL.

The CDR3 region has the DNA TGTGCCAGCAGGACTAGCGGGAGTTACAATGAGCAGTTCTTC. Translating gives CASRTSGSYNEQFF. The chain combines TRBV7-2 with TRBJ2-1; TRBD2 matches at 12 bases. J was trimmed by 4 bases and V by 6 bases; bases with no gene match: 1. This CDR3 is built from 14 residues. In germline, CDR1 is SGHTA, CDR2 FQGNSA.

This chain joins TRBV30 and TRBJ2-1; 7 bases line up with TRBD2. The CDR3 extends over 15 amino acids. Germline CDR1 reads GTSNPN; CDR2 reads SVGIG (reference sequence). J lost 2 bases, V lost 5 bases, and 9 bases had no gene match. CDR3 bases: TGTGCCTGGTCGGGGGTAGCGGGCACCTACAATGAGCAGTTCTTC. Its translation: CAWSGVAGTYNEQFF.

J is TRBJ2-5 and V is TRBV7-2, with D unresolved. CDR1 is SGHTA and CDR2 is FQGNSA in the germline V gene. Trimming took off 1 base at V and 3 bases at J, with 6 bases between the two ends. The CDR3 loop spans 13 amino acids. The CDR3 region has the DNA TGTGCCAGCAGCTTAGAACCAGAAGAGACCCAGTACTTC. Protein sequence: CASSLEPEETQYF. Full variable domain (missing parts from reference TRBV7-2 and TRBJ2-5): GAGVSQSPSNKVTEKGKDVELRCDPISGHTALYWYRQSLGQGLEFLIYFQGNSAPDKSGLPSDRFSAERTGGSVSTLTIQRTQQEDSAVYLCASSLEPEETQYFGPGTRLLVL.

The V call is TRBV11-2, the J call TRBJ2-5, with 7 bases lining up with TRBD2. Trimming at V came to 5 bases and at J to 1 base, leaving 7 bases not matched to a gene. Germline V lookup: CDR1 SGHAT, CDR2 FQNNGV. This CDR3 contains 15 residues. The CDR3 sequence is CASSRGVGSQETQYF. DNA of the CDR3: TGTGCCAGCAGCCGGGGGGTGGGCAGCCAAGAGACCCAGTACTTC. Filled out from reference TRBV11-2 and TRBJ2-5, the complete variable domain reads EAGVAQSPRYKIIEKRQSVAFWCNPISGHATLYWYQQILGQGPKLLIQFQNNGVVDDSQLPKDRFSAERLKGVDSTLKIQPAKLEDSAVYLCASSRGVGSQETQYFGPGTRLLVL.

V usage is TRBV19 and J usage is TRBJ2-1; 7 bases are a match to TRBD1. Germline V gene lookup returns CDR1 LNHDA and CDR2 SQIVND (reference sequence). V shed 0 bases and J 7 bases; nucleotides not matched to a gene: 6. This CDR3 has 15 amino acids. This CDR3 is CASSIDPRGWNEQFF. The CDR3 DNA sequence: TGTGCCAGTAGTATAGATCCCAGGGGGTGGAATGAGCAGTTCTTC.

The chain combines TRBV6-6 with TRBJ2-3; a weak D match, TRBD1 (6 bases). Germline V gene lookup returns CDR1 MNHNY and CDR2 SVGAGI (reference sequence). V shed 5 bases and J shed 4 bases, with 16 bases lying between them. The length of the CDR3 is 15 residues. CDR3: CASSTGLGVADTQYF. CDR3 bases: TGTGCCAGCAGTACAGGGCTGGGAGTCGCAGATACGCAGTATTTT.

The rearrangement joins TRBV14 to TRBJ2-7; perhaps D is TRBD1 or TRBD2 (5 bases each). Germline V gene sequence: CDR1 SGHDN, CDR2 FVKESK. Trimming cost V 5 bases and J 0 bases, with 17 bases left between them. The CDR3 is 16 amino acids. The CDR3 spells CASSSSTPGSSYEQYF. The CDR3 DNA reads TGTGCCAGCAGCTCCTCAACTCCAGGGAGCTCCTACGAGCAGTACTTC.